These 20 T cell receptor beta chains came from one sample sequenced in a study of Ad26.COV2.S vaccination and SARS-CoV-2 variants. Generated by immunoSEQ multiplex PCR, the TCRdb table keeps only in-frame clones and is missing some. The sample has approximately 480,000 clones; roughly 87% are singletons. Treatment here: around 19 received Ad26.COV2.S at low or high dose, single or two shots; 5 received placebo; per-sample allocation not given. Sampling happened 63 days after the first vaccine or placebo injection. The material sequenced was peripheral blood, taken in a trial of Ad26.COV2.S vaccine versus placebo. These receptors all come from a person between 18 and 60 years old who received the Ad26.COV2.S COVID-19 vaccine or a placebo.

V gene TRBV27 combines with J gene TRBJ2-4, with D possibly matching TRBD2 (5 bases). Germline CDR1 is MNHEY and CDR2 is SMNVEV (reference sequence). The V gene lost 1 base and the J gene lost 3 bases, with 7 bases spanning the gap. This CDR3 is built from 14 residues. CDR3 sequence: CASSLYGGKNIQYF. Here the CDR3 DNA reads TGTGCCAGCAGTTTATACGGAGGCAAAAACATTCAGTACTTC.

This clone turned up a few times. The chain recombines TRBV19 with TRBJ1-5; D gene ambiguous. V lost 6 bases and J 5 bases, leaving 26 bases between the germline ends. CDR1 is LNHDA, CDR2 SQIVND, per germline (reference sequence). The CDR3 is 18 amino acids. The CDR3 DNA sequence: TGTGCCAGTAGACACATCCCTAACCTCGGGGAACGGTATCAGCCCCAGCATTTT. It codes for CASRHIPNLGERYQPQHF.

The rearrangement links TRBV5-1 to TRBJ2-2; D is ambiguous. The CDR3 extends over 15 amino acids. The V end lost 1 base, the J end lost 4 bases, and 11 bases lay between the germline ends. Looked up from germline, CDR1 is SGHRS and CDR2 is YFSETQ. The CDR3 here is CASSLLLAPTGELFF. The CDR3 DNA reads TGCGCCAGCAGCTTGTTGTTAGCACCCACCGGGGAGCTGTTTTTT.

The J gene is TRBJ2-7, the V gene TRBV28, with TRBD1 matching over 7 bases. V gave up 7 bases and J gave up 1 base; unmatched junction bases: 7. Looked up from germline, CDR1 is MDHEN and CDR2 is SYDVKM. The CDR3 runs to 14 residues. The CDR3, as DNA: TGTGCCAGCATCCGGGCAGGGGGATCCTACGAGCAGTACTTC. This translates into CASIRAGGSYEQYF.

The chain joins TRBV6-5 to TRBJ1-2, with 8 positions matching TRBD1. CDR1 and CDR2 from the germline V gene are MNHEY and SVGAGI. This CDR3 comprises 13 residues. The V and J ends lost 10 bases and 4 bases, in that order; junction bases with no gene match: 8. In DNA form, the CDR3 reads TGTGCCACGCGCTACAGGGGGACCTATGGCTACACCTTC. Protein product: CATRYRGTYGYTF.

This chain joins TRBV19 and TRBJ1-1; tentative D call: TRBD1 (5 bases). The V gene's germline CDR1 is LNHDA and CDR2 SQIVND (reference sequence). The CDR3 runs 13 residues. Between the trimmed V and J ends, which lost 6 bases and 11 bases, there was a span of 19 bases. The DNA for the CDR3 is TGTGCCAGTAGCCTAGCGGACGGGGGACGGGCTTTCTTT. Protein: CASSLADGGRAFF. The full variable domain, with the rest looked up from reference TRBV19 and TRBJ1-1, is DGGITQSPKYLFRKEGQNVTLSCEQNLNHDAMYWYRQDPGQGLRLIYYSQIVNDFQKGDIAEGYSVSREKKESFPLTVTSAQKNPTAFYLCASSLADGGRAFFGQGTRLTVV.

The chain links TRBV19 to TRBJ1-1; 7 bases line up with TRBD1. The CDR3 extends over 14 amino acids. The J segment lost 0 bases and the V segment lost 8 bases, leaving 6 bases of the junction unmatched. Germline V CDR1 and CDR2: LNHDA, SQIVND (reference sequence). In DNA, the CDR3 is TGTGCCAGTGGGGACAGTGCGTTGAACACTGAAGCTTTCTTT. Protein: CASGDSALNTEAFF. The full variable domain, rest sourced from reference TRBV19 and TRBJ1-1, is DGGITQSPKYLFRKEGQNVTLSCEQNLNHDAMYWYRQDPGQGLRLIYYSQIVNDFQKGDIAEGYSVSREKKESFPLTVTSAQKNPTAFYLCASGDSALNTEAFFGQGTRLTVV.

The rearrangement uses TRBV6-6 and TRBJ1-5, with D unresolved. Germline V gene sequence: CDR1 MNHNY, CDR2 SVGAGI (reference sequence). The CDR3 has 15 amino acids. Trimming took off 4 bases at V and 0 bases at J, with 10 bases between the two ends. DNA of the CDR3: TGTGCCAGCAGTTTAGGGCATAATAGCAATCAGCCCCAGCATTTT. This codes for CASSLGHNSNQPQHF.

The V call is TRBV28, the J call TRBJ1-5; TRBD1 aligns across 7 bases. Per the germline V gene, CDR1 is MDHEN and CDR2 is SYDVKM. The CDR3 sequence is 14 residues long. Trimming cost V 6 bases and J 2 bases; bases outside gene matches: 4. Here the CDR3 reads CASSLDRGNQPQHF. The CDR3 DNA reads TGTGCCAGCAGCCTAGACAGGGGCAATCAGCCCCAGCATTTT.

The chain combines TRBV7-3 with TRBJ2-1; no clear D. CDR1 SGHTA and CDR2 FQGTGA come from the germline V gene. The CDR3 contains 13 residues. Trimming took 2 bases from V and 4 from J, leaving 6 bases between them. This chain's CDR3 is CASSLDTYNEQFF. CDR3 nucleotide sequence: TGTGCCAGCAGCTTAGACACTTACAATGAGCAGTTCTTC. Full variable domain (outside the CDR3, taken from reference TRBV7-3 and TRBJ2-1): GAGVSQTPSNKVTEKGKYVELRCDPISGHTALYWYRQSLGQGPEFLIYFQGTGAADDSGLPNDRFFAVRPEGSVSTLKIQRTERGDSAVYLCASSLDTYNEQFFGPGTRLTVL.

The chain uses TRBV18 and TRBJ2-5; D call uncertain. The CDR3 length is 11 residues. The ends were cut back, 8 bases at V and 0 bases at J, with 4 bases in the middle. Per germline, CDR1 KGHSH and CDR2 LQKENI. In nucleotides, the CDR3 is TGTGCCAGCACCCACCAAGAGACCCAGTACTTC. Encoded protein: CASTHQETQYF.

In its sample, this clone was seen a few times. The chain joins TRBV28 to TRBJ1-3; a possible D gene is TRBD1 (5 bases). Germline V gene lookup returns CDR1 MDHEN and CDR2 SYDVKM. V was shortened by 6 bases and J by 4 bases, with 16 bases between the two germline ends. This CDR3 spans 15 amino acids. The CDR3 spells CASSLSGIIGNTIYF. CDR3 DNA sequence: TGTGCCAGCAGCCTTTCAGGGATCATAGGAAACACCATATATTTT.

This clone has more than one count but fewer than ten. For the CDR3, the DNA is TGTGCCAGCAGCTTGGCGGGGGCGCTCTCTGGAAACACCATATATTTT. It codes for CASSLAGALSGNTIYF. V is TRBV5-4 and J is TRBJ1-3, with a weak D call TRBD1 (6 bases). Germline V gives CDR1 SGHNT, CDR2 YYREEE (reference sequence). The CDR3 is 16 amino acids. Trimming stripped 0 bases from V and 0 bases from J, with 10 bases between.

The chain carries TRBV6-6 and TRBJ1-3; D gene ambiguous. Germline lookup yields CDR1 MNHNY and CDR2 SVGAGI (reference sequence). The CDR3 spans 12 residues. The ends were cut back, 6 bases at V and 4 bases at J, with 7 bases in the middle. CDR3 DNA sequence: TGTGCCAGCAGCCCGGTCGGAAACACCATATATTTT. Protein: CASSPVGNTIYF.

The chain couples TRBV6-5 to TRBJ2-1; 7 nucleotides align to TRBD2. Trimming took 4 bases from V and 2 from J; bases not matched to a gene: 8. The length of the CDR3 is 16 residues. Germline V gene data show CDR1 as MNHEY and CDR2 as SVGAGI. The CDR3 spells CASSFRLAGPYNEQFF. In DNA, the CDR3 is TGTGCCAGCAGTTTCAGACTAGCAGGACCCTACAATGAGCAGTTCTTC.

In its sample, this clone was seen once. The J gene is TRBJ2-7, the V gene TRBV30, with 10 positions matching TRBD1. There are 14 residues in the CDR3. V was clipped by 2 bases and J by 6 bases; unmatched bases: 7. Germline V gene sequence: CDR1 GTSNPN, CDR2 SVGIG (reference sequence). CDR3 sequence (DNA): TGTGCCTGGAGTAGGAGGGACAGGGGAGGCGAGCAGTACTTC. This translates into CAWSRRDRGGEQYF.

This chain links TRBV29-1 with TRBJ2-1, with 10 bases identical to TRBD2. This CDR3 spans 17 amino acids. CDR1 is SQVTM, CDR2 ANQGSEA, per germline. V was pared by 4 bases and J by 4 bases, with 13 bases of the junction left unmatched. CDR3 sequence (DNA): TGCAGCGTTGCACCCGGTTTAGCGGGAGGTAGATACAATGAGCAGTTCTTC. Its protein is CSVAPGLAGGRYNEQFF.

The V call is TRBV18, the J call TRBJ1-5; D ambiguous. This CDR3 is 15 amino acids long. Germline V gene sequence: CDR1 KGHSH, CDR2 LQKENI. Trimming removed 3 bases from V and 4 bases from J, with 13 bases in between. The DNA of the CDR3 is TGTGCCAGCTCACCGGTAAGAAGCGAGAATCAGCCCCAGCATTTT. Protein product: CASSPVRSENQPQHF.

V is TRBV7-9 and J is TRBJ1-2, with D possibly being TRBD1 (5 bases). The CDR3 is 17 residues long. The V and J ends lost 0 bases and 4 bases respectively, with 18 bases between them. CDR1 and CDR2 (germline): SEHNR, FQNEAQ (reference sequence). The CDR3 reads CASSLALDSGTGYGYTF. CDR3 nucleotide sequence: TGTGCCAGCAGCTTAGCGTTGGACTCCGGGACGGGCTATGGCTACACCTTC.

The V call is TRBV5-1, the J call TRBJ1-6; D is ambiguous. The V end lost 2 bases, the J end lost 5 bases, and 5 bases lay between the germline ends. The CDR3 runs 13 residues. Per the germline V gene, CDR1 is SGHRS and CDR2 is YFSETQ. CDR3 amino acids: CASSLIDNSPLHF. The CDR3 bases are TGCGCCAGCAGCTTAATTGATAATTCACCCCTCCACTTT.